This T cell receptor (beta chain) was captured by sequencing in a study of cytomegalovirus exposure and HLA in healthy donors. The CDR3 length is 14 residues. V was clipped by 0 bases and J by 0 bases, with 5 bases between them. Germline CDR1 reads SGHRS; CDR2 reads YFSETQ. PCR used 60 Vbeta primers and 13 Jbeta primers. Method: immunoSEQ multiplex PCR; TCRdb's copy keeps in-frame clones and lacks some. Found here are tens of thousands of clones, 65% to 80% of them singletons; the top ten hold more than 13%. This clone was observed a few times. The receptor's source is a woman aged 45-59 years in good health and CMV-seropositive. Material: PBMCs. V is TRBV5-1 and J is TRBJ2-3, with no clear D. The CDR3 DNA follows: TGCGCCAGCAGCTTGGTGCAGAGCACAGATACGCAGTATTTT. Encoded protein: CASSLVQSTDTQYF.